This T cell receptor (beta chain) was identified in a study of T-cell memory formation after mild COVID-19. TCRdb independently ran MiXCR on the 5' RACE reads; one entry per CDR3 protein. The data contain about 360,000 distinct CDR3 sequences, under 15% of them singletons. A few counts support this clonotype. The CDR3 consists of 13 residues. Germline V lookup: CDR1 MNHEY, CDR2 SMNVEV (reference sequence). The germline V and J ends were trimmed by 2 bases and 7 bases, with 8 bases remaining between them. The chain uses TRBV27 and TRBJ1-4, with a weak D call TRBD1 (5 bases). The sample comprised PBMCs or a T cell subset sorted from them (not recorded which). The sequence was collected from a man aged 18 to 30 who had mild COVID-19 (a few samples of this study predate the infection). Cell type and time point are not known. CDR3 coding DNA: TGTGCCAGCAGTTTACAGGGCACTGAAAAACTGTTTTTT. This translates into CASSLQGTEKLFF.